The next 14 T cell receptor beta chains were all read from a single sample in a study of cytotoxic CD8 clonotypes in ibrutinib-treated CLL. The protocol was immunoSEQ multiplex PCR, while the TCRdb copy is restricted to in-frame clones and leaves out a portion. The data show around 27,000 clones, less than 60% seen once. This material consisted of PBMCs, taken before ibrutinib treatment. The receptors were sampled from a human donor with chronic lymphocytic leukemia.

The chain joins TRBV27 to TRBJ2-7; 16 bases agree with TRBD2. Germline V gene lookup returns CDR1 MNHEY and CDR2 SMNVEV (reference sequence). Germline trimming cut 7 bases from V and 6 bases from J; bases unmatched to any gene: 18. The CDR3 sequence is 19 residues long. The CDR3 coding sequence is TGTGCCAGCAAGAACGGGACTAGCGGGGGGGCCTTTCCGTTAGGCGAGCAGTACTTC. This encodes CASKNGTSGGAFPLGEQYF.

V and J are TRBV10-3 and TRBJ2-7; 11 bases align to TRBD2. Germline CDR1 reads ENHRY; CDR2 reads SYGVKD. V dropped 5 bases and J dropped 2; count of bases not matched to a gene: 2. The CDR3 is made up of 14 amino acids. The CDR3 reads CAISSSGGTYEQYF. The CDR3 DNA follows: TGTGCCATCAGTTCTAGCGGGGGGACCTACGAGCAGTACTTC.

The chain links TRBV9 to TRBJ1-1, with D possibly being TRBD1 (5 bases). The germline gives CDR1 SGDLS, CDR2 YYNGEE. The CDR3 sequence is 12 residues long. V shed 0 bases and J shed 10 bases, with 10 bases lying between them. In nucleotides, the CDR3 is TGTGCCAGCAGCGTAGCTGGCGGGGGAGCTTTCTTT. Its protein is CASSVAGGGAFF.

The chain employs TRBV5-6 and TRBJ1-2; 7 bases are a match to TRBD1. This CDR3 contains 15 residues. V lost 3 bases and J lost 8; bases outside the gene matches: 13. The germline gives CDR1 SGHDT, CDR2 YYEEEE. Written as DNA, the CDR3 is TGTGCCAGCAGCTCGATATACAGGGGAATGGGGGGCTACACCTTC. It is translated as CASSSIYRGMGGYTF.

The chain recombines TRBV9 with TRBJ2-3, with D perhaps matching TRBD1 or TRBD2 (5 bases each). Germline loops: CDR1 SGDLS, CDR2 YYNGEE. V lost 1 base to trimming and J lost 0 bases, with 18 bases between them. The CDR3 extends over 18 amino acids. CDR3 region: CASSVSWGSGTSTDTQYF. The CDR3 nucleotides are TGTGCCAGCAGCGTAAGTTGGGGGAGCGGAACTAGCACAGATACGCAGTATTTT.

The chain is built from TRBV7-2 and TRBJ1-5; no reliable D call. Germline-derived CDR1 and CDR2 are SGHTA and FQGNSA. There are 12 residues in the CDR3. Trimming took 3 bases from V and 4 from J, leaving 4 bases between them. The CDR3, as DNA: TGTGCCAGCAGCTTTCGAAATCAGCCCCAGCATTTT. Its protein product is CASSFRNQPQHF.

The chain uses TRBV5-4 and TRBJ1-2; a weak D match, TRBD1 (6 bases). Germline CDR1 is SGHNT and CDR2 is YYREEE (reference sequence). V was pared by 0 bases and J by 2 bases, with 14 bases between. CDR3 length equals 16 residues. This CDR3 is CASSLGGGLVNYGYTF. CDR3 coding DNA: TGTGCCAGCAGCTTGGGCGGGGGGCTCGTGAACTATGGCTACACCTTC.

The table lists this clone with a count of one. In DNA, the CDR3 is TGTGCCAGCAGTTTCCGGGACCCGGACAATGAGCAGTTCTTC. Translating gives CASSFRDPDNEQFF. V gene TRBV27 combines with J gene TRBJ2-1, with D perhaps being TRBD1 or TRBD2 (5 bases each). Trimming shortened V by 3 bases and J by 5 bases, and 11 bases separated the two germline ends. This CDR3 has 14 residues. In germline, CDR1 is MNHEY, CDR2 SMNVEV (reference sequence).

This chain joins TRBV7-2 and TRBJ1-3, with D possibly TRBD1 on 5 matching bases. The CDR3 length is 14 residues. Per the germline V gene, CDR1 is SGHTA and CDR2 is FQGNSA. The V gene lost 7 bases and the J gene lost 0 bases, with 10 bases spanning the gap. DNA of the CDR3: TGTGCCAGCACAGACAGAAGCTCTGGAAACACCATATATTTT. Translated, it gives CASTDRSSGNTIYF.

This clone appeared a few times. The chain employs TRBV18 and TRBJ2-7; no clear D gene. Germline V gene sequence: CDR1 KGHSH, CDR2 LQKENI. The CDR3 loop spans 13 amino acids. V lost 1 base and J lost 5, with 9 bases in between. The CDR3 coding sequence is TGTGCCAGCTCACCACGTACTAACCACGAGCAGTACTTC. This sequence encodes CASSPRTNHEQYF.

Only a few counts were recorded for this clone. The chain uses TRBV10-3 and TRBJ2-1; unclear D gene. The CDR3 runs to 12 residues. Germline CDR1 ENHRY, CDR2 SYGVKD. V dropped 8 bases and J dropped 8 bases, with 13 bases sitting between them. The CDR3 nucleotides are TGTGCCATCGGCCCTGACCCGGATGAGCAGTTCTTC. Translation gives CAIGPDPDEQFF.

V gene TRBV11-2 combines with J gene TRBJ2-7, with D maybe TRBD1 (5 bases). The CDR3 runs to 13 residues. The V end lost 0 bases, the J end lost 4 bases, and 7 bases lay between the germline ends. The germline gives CDR1 SGHAT, CDR2 FQNNGV. The CDR3 spells CASSLEHRYEQYF. The CDR3 region has the DNA TGTGCCAGCAGCTTAGAACACAGGTACGAGCAGTACTTC. Full variable domain (outside the CDR3, taken from reference TRBV11-2 and TRBJ2-7): EAGVAQSPRYKIIEKRQSVAFWCNPISGHATLYWYQQILGQGPKLLIQFQNNGVVDDSQLPKDRFSAERLKGVDSTLKIQPAKLEDSAVYLCASSLEHRYEQYFGPGTRLTVT.

This rearrangement joins TRBV19 to TRBJ1-2, with D tentatively TRBD1 (5 bases). Trimming took 3 bases from V and 7 from J, leaving 15 bases between them. This CDR3 has 14 amino acids. CDR1 and CDR2 from the germline V gene are LNHDA and SQIVND (reference sequence). The CDR3 reads CASSIQVQGFGYTF. In DNA form, the CDR3 reads TGTGCCAGTAGTATTCAGGTGCAGGGCTTTGGCTACACCTTC.

A few counts support this clone. V and J are TRBV6-1 and TRBJ2-1; 10 nucleotides align to TRBD2. Trimming cost V 8 bases and J 8 bases; bases outside gene matches: 9. The CDR3 spans 14 residues. CDR1 is MNHNS, CDR2 SASEGT, per germline. The CDR3 DNA is TGTGCCAGCTCGGCTAGCGGGAGCCCCGATGAGCAGTTCTTC. Translated: CASSASGSPDEQFF.